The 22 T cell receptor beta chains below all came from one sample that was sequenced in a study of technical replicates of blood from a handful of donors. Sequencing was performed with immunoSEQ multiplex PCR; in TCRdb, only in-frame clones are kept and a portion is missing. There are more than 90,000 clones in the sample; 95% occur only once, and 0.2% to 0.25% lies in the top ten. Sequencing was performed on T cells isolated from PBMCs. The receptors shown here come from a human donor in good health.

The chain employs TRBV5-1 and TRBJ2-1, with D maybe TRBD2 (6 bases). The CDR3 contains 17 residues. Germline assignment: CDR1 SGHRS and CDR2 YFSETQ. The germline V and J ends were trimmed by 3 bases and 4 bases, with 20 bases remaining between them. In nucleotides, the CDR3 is TGCGCCAGCAGCTGGGACTCCCATCCCCTCCAGTACAATGAGCAGTTCTTC. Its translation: CASSWDSHPLQYNEQFF.

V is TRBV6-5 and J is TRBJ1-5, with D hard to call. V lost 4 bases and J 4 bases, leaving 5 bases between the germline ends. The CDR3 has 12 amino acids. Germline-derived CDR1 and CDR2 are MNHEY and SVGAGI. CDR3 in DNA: TGTGCCAGCAGTTCCCCGAATCAGCCCCAGCATTTT. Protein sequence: CASSSPNQPQHF.

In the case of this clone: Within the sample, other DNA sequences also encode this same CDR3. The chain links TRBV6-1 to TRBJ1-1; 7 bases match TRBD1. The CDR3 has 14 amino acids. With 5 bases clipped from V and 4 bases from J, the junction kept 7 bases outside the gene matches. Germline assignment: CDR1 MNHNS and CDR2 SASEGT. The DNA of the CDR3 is TGTGCCAGCAGTCGACAGGGAGGAGGCACTGAAGCTTTCTTT. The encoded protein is CASSRQGGGTEAFF.

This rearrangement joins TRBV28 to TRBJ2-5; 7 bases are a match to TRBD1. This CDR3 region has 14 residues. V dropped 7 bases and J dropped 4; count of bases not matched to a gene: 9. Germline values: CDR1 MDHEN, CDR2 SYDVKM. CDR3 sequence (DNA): TGTGCCAGCATTACCTGGGCAGGGGGAGAGACCCAGTACTTC. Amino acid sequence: CASITWAGGETQYF. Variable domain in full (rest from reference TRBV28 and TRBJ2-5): DVKVTQSSRYLVKRTGEKVFLECVQDMDHENMFWYRQDPGLGLRLIYFSYDVKMKEKGDIPEGYSVSREKKERFSLILESASTNQTSMYLCASITWAGGETQYFGPGTRLLVL.

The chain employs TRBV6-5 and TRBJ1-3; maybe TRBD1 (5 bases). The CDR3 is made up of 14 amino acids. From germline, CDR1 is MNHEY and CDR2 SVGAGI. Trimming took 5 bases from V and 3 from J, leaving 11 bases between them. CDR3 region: CASSSRDGGNTIYF. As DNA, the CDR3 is TGTGCCAGCAGTAGCAGGGATGGTGGAAACACCATATATTTT.

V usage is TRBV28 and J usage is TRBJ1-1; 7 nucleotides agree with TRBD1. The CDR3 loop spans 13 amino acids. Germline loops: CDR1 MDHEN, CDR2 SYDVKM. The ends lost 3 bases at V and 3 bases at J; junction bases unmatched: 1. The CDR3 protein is CASSFQGDTEAFF. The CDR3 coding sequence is TGTGCCAGCAGTTTTCAGGGGGACACTGAAGCTTTCTTT.

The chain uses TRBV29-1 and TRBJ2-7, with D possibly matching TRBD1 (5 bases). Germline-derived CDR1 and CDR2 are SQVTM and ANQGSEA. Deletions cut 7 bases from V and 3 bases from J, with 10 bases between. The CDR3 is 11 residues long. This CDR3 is CSATQGYEQYF. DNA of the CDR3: TGCAGCGCCACTCAGGGCTACGAGCAGTACTTC.

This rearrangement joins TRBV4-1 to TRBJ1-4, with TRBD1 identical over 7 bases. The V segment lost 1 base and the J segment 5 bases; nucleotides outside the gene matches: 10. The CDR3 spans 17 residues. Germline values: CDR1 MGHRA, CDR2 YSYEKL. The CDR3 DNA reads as TGCGCCAGCAGCCAAGTCACGGCGACAGGGAGAAATGAAAAACTGTTTTTT. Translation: CASSQVTATGRNEKLFF.

Here the CDR3 reads CATSRDTGTGGDEQFF. Here the CDR3 DNA reads TGTGCCACCAGCAGAGATACCGGGACAGGGGGCGATGAGCAGTTCTTC. V usage is TRBV15 and J usage is TRBJ2-1; 12 nucleotides line up with TRBD1. Germline CDR1 LNHNV, CDR2 YYDKDF (reference sequence). This CDR3 has 16 amino acids. J gave up 8 bases and V 0 bases, and 5 bases lay outside the gene matches.

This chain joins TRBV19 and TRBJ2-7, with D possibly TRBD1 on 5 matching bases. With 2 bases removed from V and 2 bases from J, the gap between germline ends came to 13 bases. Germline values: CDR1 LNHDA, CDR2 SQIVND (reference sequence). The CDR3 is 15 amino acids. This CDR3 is CASSIQGSTPYEQYF. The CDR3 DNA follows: TGTGCCAGTAGTATACAGGGATCGACTCCCTACGAGCAGTACTTC.

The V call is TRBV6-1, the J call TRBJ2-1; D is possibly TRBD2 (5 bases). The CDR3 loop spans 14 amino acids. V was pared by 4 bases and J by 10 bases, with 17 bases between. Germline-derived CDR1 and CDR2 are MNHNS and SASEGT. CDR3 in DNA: TGTGCCAGCAGTGCTTTTTCGGGGATTGGCGAGCAGTTCTTC. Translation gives CASSAFSGIGEQFF.

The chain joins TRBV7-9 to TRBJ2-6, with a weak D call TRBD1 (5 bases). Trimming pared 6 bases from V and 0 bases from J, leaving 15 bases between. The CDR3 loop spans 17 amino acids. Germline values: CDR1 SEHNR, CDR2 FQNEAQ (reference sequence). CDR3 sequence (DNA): TGTGCCAGCAGATCGACCTACAGGAGCTCTGGGGCCAACGTCCTGACTTTC. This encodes CASRSTYRSSGANVLTF.

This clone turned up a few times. The CDR3 coding sequence is TGTGCCAGTAGTATTGAGGCTCCCCTAGGCAAAAACATTCAGTACTTC. Protein sequence: CASSIEAPLGKNIQYF. The rearrangement joins TRBV19 to TRBJ2-4, with no clear D. The V gene's germline CDR1 is LNHDA and CDR2 SQIVND (reference sequence). V lost 3 bases, J lost 3 bases, and 15 bases lay in between. The CDR3 contains 16 residues.

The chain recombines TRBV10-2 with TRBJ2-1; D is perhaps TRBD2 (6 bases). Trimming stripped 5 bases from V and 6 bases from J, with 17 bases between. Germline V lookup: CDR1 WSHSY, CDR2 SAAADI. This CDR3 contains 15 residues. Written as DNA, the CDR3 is TGCGCCAGCAGTTCGGCGACTAGGATAATCAATGAGCAGTTCTTC. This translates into CASSSATRIINEQFF.

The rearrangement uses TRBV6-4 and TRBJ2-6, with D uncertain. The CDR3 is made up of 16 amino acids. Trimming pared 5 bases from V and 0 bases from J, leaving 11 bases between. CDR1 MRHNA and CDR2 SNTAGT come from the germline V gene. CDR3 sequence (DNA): TGTGCCAGCAGTCCACAGTGGGCCTCTGGGGCCAACGTCCTGACTTTC. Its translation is CASSPQWASGANVLTF.

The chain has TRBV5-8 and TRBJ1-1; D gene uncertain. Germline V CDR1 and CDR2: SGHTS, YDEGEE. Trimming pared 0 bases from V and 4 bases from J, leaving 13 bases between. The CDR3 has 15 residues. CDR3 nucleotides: TGTGCCAGCAGCTTGGTCGGGGTAGGACTCACTGAAGCTTTCTTT. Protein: CASSLVGVGLTEAFF.

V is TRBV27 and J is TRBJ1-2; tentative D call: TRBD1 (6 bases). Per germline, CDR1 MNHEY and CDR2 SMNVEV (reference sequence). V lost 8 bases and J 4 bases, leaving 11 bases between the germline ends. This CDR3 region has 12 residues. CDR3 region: CASRGGVYGYTF. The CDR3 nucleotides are TGTGCCAGCCGAGGGGGGGTCTATGGCTACACCTTC.

In nucleotides, the CDR3 is TGTGCCAGCAGTGAACCAGGGAGGGGAAACACCATATATTTT. It is translated as CASSEPGRGNTIYF. The genes are TRBV6-1 and TRBJ1-3; TRBD1 might be the D (5 bases). The CDR3 runs 14 residues. CDR1 is MNHNS, CDR2 SASEGT, per germline. The V and J ends lost 2 bases and 4 bases respectively, with 9 bases between them.

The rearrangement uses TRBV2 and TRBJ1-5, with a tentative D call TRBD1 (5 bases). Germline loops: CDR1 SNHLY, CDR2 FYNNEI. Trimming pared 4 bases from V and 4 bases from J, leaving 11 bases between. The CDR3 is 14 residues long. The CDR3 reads CASSGLGGNQPQHF. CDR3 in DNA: TGTGCCAGCAGTGGGTTGGGGGGGAATCAGCCCCAGCATTTT.

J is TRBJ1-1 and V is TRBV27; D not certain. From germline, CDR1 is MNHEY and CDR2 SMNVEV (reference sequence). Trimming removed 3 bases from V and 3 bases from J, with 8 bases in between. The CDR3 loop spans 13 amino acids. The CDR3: CASSFSGDTEAFF. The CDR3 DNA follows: TGTGCCAGCAGTTTTTCGGGTGACACTGAAGCTTTCTTT.

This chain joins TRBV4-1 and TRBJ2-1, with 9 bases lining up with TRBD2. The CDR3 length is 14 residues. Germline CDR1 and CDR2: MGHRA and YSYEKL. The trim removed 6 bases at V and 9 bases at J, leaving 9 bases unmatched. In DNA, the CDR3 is TGCGCCAGCAGAAAAGCGGGAGGAGGGCGTGAGCAGTTCTTC. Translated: CASRKAGGGREQFF.

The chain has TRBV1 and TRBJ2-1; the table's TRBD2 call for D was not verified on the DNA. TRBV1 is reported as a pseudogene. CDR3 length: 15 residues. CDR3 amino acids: CTSSQVGGMLDEQFF. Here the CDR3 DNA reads TGCACCAGCAGCCAAGTGGGCGGGATGTTGGATGAGCAGTTCTTC.